The 27 T cell receptor beta chains listed next were all sequenced from one sample in a study of OX40 agonist ivuxolimab in advanced cancers. Here immunoSEQ multiplex PCR was the method, and the copy in TCRdb shows in-frame clones only, minus some. The table shows over 45,000 clones, with about nine tenths occurring only once. The sample consisted of CD4+ or CD8+ T cells sorted from blood, taken in a trial of the OX40 agonist ivuxolimab. The receptors come from an adult with an advanced solid tumor such as melanoma, head and neck, liver or kidney cancer.

The chain recombines TRBV7-2 with TRBJ2-1; TRBD2 agrees at 11 bases. The CDR3 contains 15 residues. CDR1 SGHTA and CDR2 FQGNSA come from the germline V gene. Trimming at V came to 4 bases and at J to 4 bases, leaving 3 bases not matched to a gene. The DNA for the CDR3 is TGTGCCAGCAGCTCCGGGACTAGCGGTTACAATGAGCAGTTCTTC. Translation: CASSSGTSGYNEQFF. Combining the CDR3 with reference TRBV7-2 and TRBJ2-1 gives the whole variable domain GAGVSQSPSNKVTEKGKDVELRCDPISGHTALYWYRQSLGQGLEFLIYFQGNSAPDKSGLPSDRFSAERTGGSVSTLTIQRTQQEDSAVYLCASSSGTSGYNEQFFGPGTRLTVL.

As for this clone: This sample includes further DNA sequences coding for the same CDR3. This chain links TRBV5-1 with TRBJ1-2; 10 nucleotides align to TRBD1. CDR3 length equals 14 residues. The V segment lost 5 bases and the J segment 7 bases; nucleotides outside the gene matches: 8. Per germline, CDR1 SGHRS and CDR2 YFSETQ. In DNA, the CDR3 is TGCGCCAGCAGTCTAGGGACAGGGGAAGGTGGCTACACCTTC. Residues: CASSLGTGEGGYTF.

This clone occurred once. The chain has TRBV6-5 and TRBJ1-2; 8 bases agree with TRBD1. CDR1 MNHEY and CDR2 SVGAGI come from the germline V gene. Losses at the gene ends were 2 bases for V and 2 bases for J; bases not matched to a gene: 1. This CDR3 contains 14 residues. The CDR3 DNA reads as TGTGCCAGCAGTTACGACAGGGGAAACTATGGCTACACCTTC. Its translation: CASSYDRGNYGYTF.

The chain combines TRBV11-2 with TRBJ1-1; D is unclear. Germline V gene data show CDR1 as SGHAT and CDR2 as FQNNGV. V lost 2 bases to trimming and J lost 0 bases, with 1 base between them. This CDR3 has 12 amino acids. The CDR3 nucleotides are TGTGCCAGCAGCTTAATGAACACTGAAGCTTTCTTT. It is translated as CASSLMNTEAFF.

To note about this clone: The junction does not match germline at one end; this may be a read error. The chain employs TRBV28 and TRBJ1-2; D not resolved. The CDR3 has 12 residues. Per the germline V gene, CDR1 is MDHEN and CDR2 is SYDVKM. CDR3 nucleotide sequence: TGTGCCAGCTGTTTATCAGAGCCTGTTTACACCTTC. It is translated as CASCLSEPVYTF.

The chain is built from TRBV5-4 and TRBJ2-7; 7 positions agree with TRBD2. Trimming took 4 bases from V and 6 from J; bases not matched to a gene: 13. CDR1 is SGHNT and CDR2 is YYREEE in the germline V gene (reference sequence). The CDR3 loop spans 15 amino acids. As DNA, the CDR3 is TGTGCCAGCAGCACCGACGGCCGACCGGGGGGCGAGCAGTACTTC. This codes for CASSTDGRPGGEQYF.

This clone has more than one count but fewer than ten. The V gene is TRBV19, the J gene TRBJ1-5; D is ambiguous. CDR1 is LNHDA and CDR2 is SQIVND in the germline V gene (reference sequence). V was pared by 5 bases and J by 7 bases, with 12 bases between. The CDR3 contains 13 residues. The CDR3 DNA is TGTGCCAGTAGTCTAGGGATGGAGCAGCCCCAGCATTTT. Protein sequence: CASSLGMEQPQHF.

In DNA, the CDR3 is TGTGCCAGCAGCTTAGAACAGAGCAATCAGCCCCAGCATTTT. Amino acid sequence: CASSLEQSNQPQHF. The rearrangement uses TRBV7-6 and TRBJ1-5; no reliable D call. Germline V gene data show CDR1 as SGHVS and CDR2 as FNYEAQ. Deletions cut 1 base from V and 1 base from J, with 5 bases between. The CDR3 is 14 residues long.

This clone appeared a single time. CDR3 coding DNA: TGTGCCAGCAGCCCCCCGGGTAGGGGCGCGAGGTTCGAAGCTTTCTTT. This translates into CASSPPGRGARFEAFF. The V call is TRBV7-9, the J call TRBJ1-1, with D perhaps matching TRBD1 (5 bases). Trimming removed 5 bases from V and 8 bases from J, with 24 bases in between. In germline, CDR1 is SEHNR, CDR2 FQNEAQ (reference sequence). This CDR3 has 16 amino acids.

The CDR3 bases are TGTGCCTGGAGTGTGGGGGTGACAGGGGGAACAGATACGCAGTATTTT. It translates to CAWSVGVTGGTDTQYF. V and J are TRBV30 and TRBJ2-3; 9 bases map to TRBD1. This CDR3 is 16 amino acids long. Trimming at V came to 0 bases and at J to 3 bases, leaving 7 bases not matched to a gene. The germline V gene has CDR1 GTSNPN and CDR2 SVGIG (reference sequence).

The rearrangement joins TRBV2 to TRBJ1-1; D gene uncertain. V was shortened by 4 bases and J by 6 bases, with 15 bases between the two germline ends. CDR3 length equals 14 residues. Per germline, CDR1 SNHLY and CDR2 FYNNEI. CDR3 sequence reads: CASSAEPSGAEAFF. The CDR3 bases are TGTGCCAGCAGTGCCGAACCTTCTGGGGCTGAAGCTTTCTTT.

The chain uses TRBV28 and TRBJ2-1, with D perhaps matching TRBD2 (6 bases). The germline gives CDR1 MDHEN, CDR2 SYDVKM. This CDR3 has 16 residues. With 4 bases removed from V and 8 bases from J, the gap between germline ends came to 21 bases. Here the CDR3 DNA reads TGTGCCAGCAGTTCAGCGGGTGCCGGGTCTGCTCATGAGCAGTTCTTC. The encoded protein is CASSSAGAGSAHEQFF.

The rearrangement links TRBV9 to TRBJ2-3, with D uncertain. The CDR3 consists of 14 residues. Between the trimmed V and J ends, which lost 0 bases and 2 bases, there was a span of 7 bases. CDR1 is SGDLS and CDR2 is YYNGEE in the germline V gene. CDR3 residues: CASSVDSHTDTQYF. In DNA, the CDR3 is TGTGCCAGCAGCGTAGATAGCCACACAGATACGCAGTATTTT.

The chain joins TRBV9 to TRBJ1-3; 9 positions agree with TRBD1. V lost 0 bases and J lost 9; bases outside the gene matches: 4. Per germline, CDR1 SGDLS and CDR2 YYNGEE. This CDR3 has 14 amino acids. The CDR3 nucleotides are TGTGCCAGCAGCGTAGACAGGGGGCTGGGCACCATATATTTT. As protein: CASSVDRGLGTIYF.

This clone was counted a single time. Other DNA sequences in the sample encode the same CDR3. This chain uses TRBV27 with TRBJ2-7; D might be TRBD2 (6 bases). Germline V gene lookup returns CDR1 MNHEY and CDR2 SMNVEV (reference sequence). This CDR3 has 16 amino acids. The V gene lost 0 bases and the J gene lost 3 bases, with 15 bases spanning the gap. This CDR3 is CASSLSGGSLIYEQYF. The CDR3 DNA follows: TGTGCCAGCAGTTTATCGGGGGGTTCGCTGATCTACGAGCAGTACTTC.

This clone occurred a few times. Here the CDR3 DNA reads TGTGCCAGCAGTTCCGGTCGGACTAGCGGGAGTGGCTCCTACAATGAGCAGTTCTTC. It specifies CASSSGRTSGSGSYNEQFF. The V gene is TRBV27, the J gene TRBJ2-1; 13 positions match TRBD2. J gave up 0 bases and V 4 bases, and 9 bases lay outside the gene matches. From germline, CDR1 is MNHEY and CDR2 SMNVEV (reference sequence). The CDR3 contains 19 residues.

A few counts support this clone. V usage is TRBV7-2 and J usage is TRBJ1-3; D unclear. The CDR3 contains 16 residues. Germline V gene sequence: CDR1 SGHTA, CDR2 FQGNSA. Deletions cut 2 bases from V and 3 bases from J, with 14 bases between. The CDR3 nucleotides read TGTGCCAGCAGCTTATATTCACGGCCCGATGGAAACACCATATATTTT. It specifies CASSLYSRPDGNTIYF.

This rearrangement joins TRBV7-2 to TRBJ2-2; unclear D gene. The CDR3 has 12 amino acids. Germline V gene lookup returns CDR1 SGHTA and CDR2 FQGNSA. Between the trimmed V and J ends, which lost 5 bases and 6 bases, there was a span of 7 bases. The CDR3 reads CASSPLAGELFF. The DNA of the CDR3 is TGTGCCAGCAGCCCTCTGGCCGGGGAGCTGTTTTTT.

This chain links TRBV11-2 with TRBJ2-4, with 8 positions matching TRBD1. The CDR3 spans 13 residues. Trimming cost V 5 bases and J 6 bases; bases outside gene matches: 3. Germline V gene sequence: CDR1 SGHAT, CDR2 FQNNGV. The CDR3 loop is CASSPGQGNIQYF. The CDR3 DNA is TGTGCCAGCAGCCCAGGACAGGGAAACATTCAGTACTTC.

This clone came up once. The rearrangement uses TRBV18 and TRBJ2-5; D may be TRBD1 (6 bases). This CDR3 region has 13 residues. Germline CDR1 KGHSH, CDR2 LQKENI. The V gene lost 6 bases and the J gene lost 2 bases, with 10 bases spanning the gap. CDR3 DNA: TGTGCCAGCTCGCCTGGACAGCAAGAGACCCAGTACTTC. Translated, it gives CASSPGQQETQYF.

The chain couples TRBV6-5 to TRBJ1-2, with TRBD1 identical over 8 bases. J was trimmed by 0 bases and V by 6 bases; bases with no gene match: 6. The germline CDR1 and CDR2 sequences are MNHEY and SVGAGI. This CDR3 spans 15 amino acids. CDR3 DNA sequence: TGTGCCAGCAGGGAAACAGGGGGACCTAACTATGGCTACACCTTC. It specifies CASRETGGPNYGYTF.

This chain uses TRBV28 with TRBJ1-5, with unresolved D. Germline V gene sequence: CDR1 MDHEN, CDR2 SYDVKM. Between the trimmed V and J ends, which lost 4 bases and 4 bases, there was a span of 14 bases. There are 15 residues in the CDR3. CDR3 amino acids: CASSWSGSGNQPQHF. DNA for the CDR3: TGTGCCAGCAGTTGGTCCGGGAGCGGGAATCAGCCCCAGCATTTT.

The rearrangement links TRBV28 to TRBJ2-7, with 11 bases that match TRBD2. This CDR3 contains 15 residues. Germline V gene lookup returns CDR1 MDHEN and CDR2 SYDVKM. Unmatched junction bases numbered 8, after V lost 6 bases and J lost 4 bases. The CDR3 coding sequence is TGTGCCAGCAGCCCGAGACTAGCGGGAAATTACGAGCAGTACTTC. Translated: CASSPRLAGNYEQYF.

This CDR3 is CASSVVDRSSGANVLTF. As DNA, the CDR3 is TGTGCCAGCAGCGTAGTTGACAGGAGCTCTGGGGCCAACGTCCTGACTTTC. The chain couples TRBV9 to TRBJ2-6; a possible D gene is TRBD1 (6 bases). The V end was cut by 0 bases, the J end by 0 bases, with 10 bases between. This CDR3 region has 17 residues. Germline CDR1 and CDR2: SGDLS and YYNGEE.

The V gene is TRBV7-6, the J gene TRBJ2-7, with 7 positions matching TRBD1. CDR3 length: 14 residues. The V segment lost 5 bases and the J segment 4 bases; nucleotides outside the gene matches: 8. Per germline, CDR1 SGHVS and CDR2 FNYEAQ. The CDR3 nucleotides are TGTGCCAGCAGCGCGCCGGGACAGAGTTACGAGCAGTACTTC. Translated, it gives CASSAPGQSYEQYF.

The chain is built from TRBV7-9 and TRBJ2-4; D uncertain. The CDR3 totals 14 residues. Germline CDR1 reads SEHNR; CDR2 reads FQNEAQ (reference sequence). V was shortened by 1 base and J by 12 bases, with 16 bases between the two germline ends. DNA of the CDR3: TGTGCCAGCAGCTTAGGTGTGGAAGACTTCTCTCAGTACTTC. Protein: CASSLGVEDFSQYF.

The chain links TRBV4-2 to TRBJ2-7, with 8 bases matching TRBD1. The trim removed 5 bases at V and 6 bases at J, leaving 12 bases unmatched. Germline values: CDR1 LGHNA, CDR2 YNFKEQ. The CDR3 runs to 15 residues. The CDR3: CASSSWTGKFGEQYF. The CDR3 region has the DNA TGTGCCAGCAGCTCGTGGACAGGGAAGTTTGGCGAGCAGTACTTC.